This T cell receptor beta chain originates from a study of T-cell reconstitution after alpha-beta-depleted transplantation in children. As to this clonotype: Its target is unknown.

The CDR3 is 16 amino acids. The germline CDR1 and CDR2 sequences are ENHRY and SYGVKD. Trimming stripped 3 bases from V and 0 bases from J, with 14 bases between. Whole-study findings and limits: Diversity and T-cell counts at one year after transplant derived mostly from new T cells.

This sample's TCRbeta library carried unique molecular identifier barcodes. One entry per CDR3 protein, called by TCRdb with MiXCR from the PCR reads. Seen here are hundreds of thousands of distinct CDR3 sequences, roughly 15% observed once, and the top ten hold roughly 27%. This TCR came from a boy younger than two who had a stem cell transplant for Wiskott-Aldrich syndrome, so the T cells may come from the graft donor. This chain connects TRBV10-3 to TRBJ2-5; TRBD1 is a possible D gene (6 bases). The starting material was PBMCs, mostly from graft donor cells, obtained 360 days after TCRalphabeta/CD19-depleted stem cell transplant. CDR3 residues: CAISDGAGAYQETQYF. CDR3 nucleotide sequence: TGTGCCATCAGTGACGGTGCAGGGGCGTACCAAGAGACCCAGTACTTC.